What follows are 32 T cell receptor beta chains derived from one specimen sequenced in a study of STAT5B mutations in CD4+ large granular lymphocyte leukemia. The data were produced by immunoSEQ multiplex PCR, yet TCRdb's version contains in-frame clones alone and is incomplete. The sample shows 30,000 or so clones, around 80% of them seen only once. Sequencing was carried out using CD4+ T cells from blood buffy coats. Every receptor here comes from a human donor in good health.

The V call is TRBV5-1, the J call TRBJ1-2, with 8 bases matching TRBD1. V dropped 0 bases and J dropped 2; count of bases not matched to a gene: 0. Germline assignment: CDR1 SGHRS and CDR2 YFSETQ. The CDR3 extends over 14 amino acids. The DNA of the CDR3 is TGCGCCAGCAGCTTGGGGACAGGGAACTATGGCTACACCTTC. Residues: CASSLGTGNYGYTF.

CDR3 loop: CATPLAGDPSYEQYF. CDR3 in DNA: TGCGCCACCCCCCTAGCGGGAGACCCCTCCTACGAGCAGTACTTC. The chain combines TRBV10-1 with TRBJ2-7; 10 bases match TRBD2. This CDR3 is built from 15 residues. The J segment lost 0 bases and the V segment lost 10 bases, leaving 9 bases of the junction unmatched. Germline assignment: CDR1 WNHNN and CDR2 SYGVQD (reference sequence).

This clone was seen a few times. The CDR3 loop is CASSHKTSGSSVYEQYF. CDR3 nucleotide sequence: TGCGCCAGCAGCCATAAGACTAGCGGGAGTTCGGTCTACGAGCAGTACTTC. The genes are TRBV5-1 and TRBJ2-7; 12 bases line up with TRBD2. Per germline, CDR1 SGHRS and CDR2 YFSETQ. This CDR3 contains 17 residues. Trimming cost V 4 bases and J 3 bases; bases outside gene matches: 11.

The chain recombines TRBV14 with TRBJ2-5; D perhaps matches TRBD2 (7 bases). The CDR3 extends over 15 amino acids. Trimming shortened V by 6 bases and J by 2 bases, and 16 bases separated the two germline ends. Germline CDR1 SGHDN, CDR2 FVKESK. CDR3 nucleotides: TGTGCCAGCAGTCTCGGGGGGCTGGGGCAAGAGACCCAGTACTTC. Protein sequence: CASSLGGLGQETQYF.

The CDR3 loop is CASSLEGTTSYNEQFF. The CDR3 nucleotides are TGCGCCAGCAGCTTGGAAGGGACTACCTCCTACAATGAGCAGTTCTTC. V usage is TRBV5-1 and J usage is TRBJ2-1, with 7 bases aligning to TRBD2. Germline-derived CDR1 and CDR2 are SGHRS and YFSETQ. V lost 0 bases, J lost 0 bases, and 3 bases stayed unmatched. The CDR3 has 16 residues.

The chain has TRBV19 and TRBJ1-1; D not resolved. In germline, CDR1 is LNHDA, CDR2 SQIVND (reference sequence). V was trimmed by 11 bases and J by 0 bases, leaving 10 bases between them. This CDR3 contains 12 residues. Here the CDR3 reads CAEVRMNTEAFF. The CDR3 DNA is TGTGCCGAAGTAAGAATGAACACTGAAGCTTTCTTT. The entire variable domain, with the rest obtained from reference TRBV19 and TRBJ1-1, is as follows: DGGITQSPKYLFRKEGQNVTLSCEQNLNHDAMYWYRQDPGQGLRLIYYSQIVNDFQKGDIAEGYSVSREKKESFPLTVTSAQKNPTAFYLCAEVRMNTEAFFGQGTRLTVV.

This clone was found a few times. The rearrangement links TRBV29-1 to TRBJ1-1; 7 nucleotides line up with TRBD1. The CDR3 has 13 amino acids. Germline-derived CDR1 and CDR2 are SQVTM and ANQGSEA. The V gene end was trimmed by 6 bases and the J gene end by 2 bases; junction bases not matched to a gene: 6. The CDR3 bases are TGCAGCGTCTACCGGGACAGCAACACTGAAGCTTTCTTT. Translating it yields CSVYRDSNTEAFF.

The chain carries TRBV11-2 and TRBJ2-1; D not resolved. Germline assignment: CDR1 SGHAT and CDR2 FQNNGV. The CDR3 covers 15 residues. V lost 1 base to trimming and J lost 9 bases, with 16 bases between them. CDR3 in amino acids: CASSLAWVPGSEQFF. CDR3 DNA sequence: TGTGCCAGCAGCTTAGCTTGGGTCCCCGGAAGTGAGCAGTTCTTC.

This clone has only one observation. The genes are TRBV7-2 and TRBJ1-3, with D hard to call. The CDR3 has 12 amino acids. Germline loops: CDR1 SGHTA, CDR2 FQGNSA. Trimming removed 5 bases from V and 2 bases from J, with 4 bases in between. As DNA, the CDR3 is TGTGCCAGCAGCCCAACTGGAAACACCATATATTTT. This encodes CASSPTGNTIYF.

The chain recombines TRBV15 with TRBJ2-1, with a weak D call TRBD2 (6 bases). Germline assignment: CDR1 LNHNV and CDR2 YYDKDF (reference sequence). This CDR3 spans 16 amino acids. With 5 bases removed from V and 7 bases from J, the gap between germline ends came to 21 bases. The CDR3 sequence is CATSGDLGGLINEQFF. CDR3 in DNA: TGTGCCACCAGCGGCGACCTCGGAGGGCTCATTAATGAGCAGTTCTTC.

The rearrangement joins TRBV6-6 to TRBJ2-3; 8 nucleotides align to TRBD1. From germline, CDR1 is MNHNY and CDR2 SVGAGI (reference sequence). V trimming: 6 bases; J trimming: 0 bases; junction bases outside the gene matches: 5. The CDR3 covers 15 residues. CDR3 in DNA: TGTGCCAGCAGCCAGACAGGGGCTAGCACAGATACGCAGTATTTT. Protein product: CASSQTGASTDTQYF.

V gene TRBV13 combines with J gene TRBJ2-1; D is perhaps TRBD1 (6 bases). The CDR3 is 16 residues long. V was pared by 4 bases and J by 8 bases, with 21 bases between. Germline CDR1 PRHDT, CDR2 FYEKMQ (reference sequence). The CDR3 loop is CASSSPDRPSSHEQFF. CDR3 coding DNA: TGTGCCAGCAGCTCGCCCGACAGGCCTTCCTCCCATGAGCAGTTCTTC.

This chain uses TRBV11-2 with TRBJ2-1; 10 bases are a match to TRBD2. The CDR3 length is 16 residues. CDR1 is SGHAT, CDR2 FQNNGV, per germline. The J segment lost 7 bases and the V segment lost 4 bases, leaving 10 bases of the junction unmatched. The CDR3 loop reads CASSYRAGGIWNEQFF. CDR3 nucleotide sequence: TGTGCCAGCAGCTATCGAGCGGGGGGGATATGGAATGAGCAGTTCTTC.

The J gene is TRBJ2-5, the V gene TRBV7-8, with D possibly being TRBD1 (5 bases). Germline V CDR1 and CDR2: SGHVS, FQNEAQ. Deletions cut 2 bases from V and 5 bases from J, with 18 bases between. This CDR3 contains 16 residues. As DNA, the CDR3 is TGTGCCAGCAGCTTACCATCGCTGTCAGGGTCGGAGACCCAGTACTTC. Encoded protein: CASSLPSLSGSETQYF.

A single count supports this clone. This sequence joins TRBV28 and TRBJ2-1, with unresolved D. The CDR3 runs 16 residues. Looked up from germline, CDR1 is MDHEN and CDR2 is SYDVKM. V was pared by 5 bases and J by 5 bases, with 19 bases between. This CDR3 is CASSPSDITTNNEQFF. CDR3 nucleotides: TGTGCCAGCAGTCCTTCAGATATTACCACCAACAATGAGCAGTTCTTC.

This clone was found a few times. The chain is built from TRBV27 and TRBJ1-4, with D unclear. The germline gives CDR1 MNHEY, CDR2 SMNVEV (reference sequence). The germline V and J ends were trimmed by 3 bases and 3 bases, with 8 bases remaining between them. The CDR3 extends over 14 amino acids. Here the CDR3 reads CASSFGTPNEKLFF. CDR3 nucleotides: TGTGCCAGCAGTTTCGGAACACCTAATGAAAAACTGTTTTTT.

The chain combines TRBV5-1 with TRBJ1-3; unclear D gene. Trimming pared 0 bases from V and 4 bases from J, leaving 14 bases between. Germline V lookup: CDR1 SGHRS, CDR2 YFSETQ. The CDR3 is 16 amino acids. The CDR3 loop reads CASSLGPPNSGNTIYF. As DNA, the CDR3 is TGCGCCAGCAGCTTGGGCCCACCGAACTCCGGAAACACCATATATTTT.

This clone was seen a single time. The CDR3 spells CASSHPGSHQPQHF. The CDR3 nucleotides read TGTGCCAGCAGCCACCCCGGGTCCCATCAGCCCCAGCATTTT. The chain uses TRBV4-2 and TRBJ1-5; unclear D gene. Germline assignment: CDR1 LGHNA and CDR2 YNFKEQ. With 3 bases removed from V and 5 bases from J, the gap between germline ends came to 11 bases. The CDR3 totals 14 residues.

The genes are TRBV6-6 and TRBJ1-1; 7 bases fit TRBD1. Germline loops: CDR1 MNHNY, CDR2 SVGAGI (reference sequence). The length of the CDR3 is 14 residues. After removal of 6 bases from V and 0 bases from J, the junction contained 4 bases not matched to a gene. Here the CDR3 reads CASRSDRVNTEAFF. The CDR3 region has the DNA TGTGCCAGCAGGTCTGACAGGGTGAACACTGAAGCTTTCTTT.

For this clone: Other DNA sequences within the sample encode an identical CDR3. V and J are TRBV11-3 and TRBJ1-1, with TRBD1 identical over 7 bases. There are 14 residues in the CDR3. The V and J ends lost 5 bases and 4 bases, in that order; junction bases with no gene match: 7. Germline CDR1 and CDR2: SGHNT and YENEEA. The CDR3 here is CASSPRQGSTEAFF. CDR3 nucleotide sequence: TGTGCCAGCAGCCCACGACAGGGATCCACTGAAGCTTTCTTT.

V usage is TRBV10-3 and J usage is TRBJ2-3, with 12 bases identical to TRBD2. This CDR3 has 15 amino acids. Germline CDR1 and CDR2: ENHRY and SYGVKD. Trimming cost V 6 bases and J 2 bases; bases outside gene matches: 3. CDR3 coding DNA: TGTGCCATCAGGACTAGCGGGGGATACACAGATACGCAGTATTTT. Encoded protein: CAIRTSGGYTDTQYF.

V is TRBV2 and J is TRBJ2-1; D unclear. The germline V gene encodes CDR1 SNHLY and CDR2 FYNNEI. The CDR3 spans 14 residues. V dropped 7 bases and J dropped 0 bases, with 10 bases sitting between them. CDR3 residues: CASTTVSSYNEQFF. CDR3 DNA: TGTGCCAGCACTACGGTAAGCTCCTACAATGAGCAGTTCTTC.

The chain combines TRBV2 with TRBJ2-2; 8 bases agree with TRBD1. The CDR3 totals 14 residues. Germline V lookup: CDR1 SNHLY, CDR2 FYNNEI. Germline trimming cut 7 bases from V and 7 bases from J; bases unmatched to any gene: 8. CDR3 in amino acids: CASNRDRKSGELFF. CDR3 DNA: TGTGCCAGCAACCGGGACAGGAAGAGCGGGGAGCTGTTTTTT.

The rearrangement uses TRBV19 and TRBJ2-1; 8 nucleotides agree with TRBD2. The CDR3 covers 13 residues. J was trimmed by 8 bases and V by 6 bases; bases with no gene match: 6. Germline CDR1 LNHDA, CDR2 SQIVND (reference sequence). CDR3 coding DNA: TGTGCCAGTAGGGGACTAGTCGGGTATGAGCAGTTCTTC. Its protein product is CASRGLVGYEQFF.

CDR3 sequence (DNA): TGTGCCAGCAGCCAAGAAACAGGGGACCTCAGGACCCAGTACTTC. It encodes CASSQETGDLRTQYF. This chain joins TRBV14 and TRBJ2-5, with TRBD1 matching 7 bases. After removal of 0 bases from V and 7 bases from J, the junction contained 8 bases not matched to a gene. Germline V lookup: CDR1 SGHDN, CDR2 FVKESK. The CDR3 is made up of 15 amino acids. Full variable domain (missing parts from reference TRBV14 and TRBJ2-5): EAGVTQFPSHSVIEKGQTVTLRCDPISGHDNLYWYRRVMGKEIKFLLHFVKESKQDESGMPNNRFLAERTGGTYSTLKVQPAELEDSGVYFCASSQETGDLRTQYFGPGTRLLVL.

This clone was detected a few times. The CDR3 DNA follows: TGTGCCAGCAGTTACGGGGCGTTGGGCTACGAGCAGTACTTC. It encodes CASSYGALGYEQYF. This chain joins TRBV6-5 and TRBJ2-7; TRBD1 might be the D (5 bases). The V end lost 2 bases, the J end lost 3 bases, and 11 bases lay between the germline ends. The germline V gene has CDR1 MNHEY and CDR2 SVGAGI. CDR3 size: 14 residues.

The chain employs TRBV2 and TRBJ2-1; 8 bases fit TRBD1. The V gene end was trimmed by 6 bases and the J gene end by 8 bases; junction bases not matched to a gene: 9. This CDR3 has 14 residues. Germline CDR1 is SNHLY and CDR2 is FYNNEI. The CDR3 loop is CASRLLGGQDEQFF. DNA of the CDR3: TGTGCCAGCAGATTACTAGGGGGACAGGATGAGCAGTTCTTC.

The chain links TRBV5-8 to TRBJ2-3; unclear D gene. CDR1 is SGHTS and CDR2 is YDEGEE in the germline V gene. This CDR3 has 15 residues. V was pared by 4 bases and J by 0 bases, with 12 bases between. CDR3 sequence (DNA): TGTGCCAGCAGCCAGCAAGGCAGGAGCACAGATACGCAGTATTTT. Amino acids: CASSQQGRSTDTQYF. Combining the CDR3 with reference TRBV5-8 and TRBJ2-3 gives the whole variable domain EAGVTQSPTHLIKTRGQQATLRCSPISGHTSVYWYQQALGLGLQFLLWYDEGEERNRGNFPPRFSGRQFPNYSSELNVNALELEDSALYLCASSQQGRSTDTQYFGPGTRLTVL.

By sample fraction, this clone is medium-sized (0.01 to 0.1%). This CDR3 reads CASSLEPPGGQFF. The CDR3 DNA is TGTGCCAGCAGCTTAGAGCCACCCGGGGGGCAGTTCTTC. The chain recombines TRBV11-2 with TRBJ2-1; D is perhaps TRBD2 (6 bases). The germline CDR1 and CDR2 sequences are SGHAT and FQNNGV. V lost 0 bases and J lost 12, with 12 bases in between. This CDR3 has 13 amino acids.

The CDR3 reads CASSLTFQETQYF. CDR3 nucleotide sequence: TGTGCCAGCAGCCTAACCTTTCAAGAGACCCAGTACTTC. V and J are TRBV27 and TRBJ2-5, with unresolved D. V shed 6 bases and J shed 2 bases, with 10 bases lying between them. The CDR3 has 13 amino acids. Germline V gives CDR1 MNHEY, CDR2 SMNVEV (reference sequence).

This clone was detected only a few times. The chain joins TRBV29-1 to TRBJ1-1, with 8 bases that match TRBD1. There are 14 residues in the CDR3. The J segment lost 6 bases and the V segment lost 4 bases, leaving 10 bases of the junction unmatched. Germline CDR1 reads SQVTM; CDR2 reads ANQGSEA. The CDR3: CSVGQGALESEAFF. The CDR3 DNA follows: TGCAGCGTTGGGCAGGGGGCCCTGGAATCTGAAGCTTTCTTT.

The rearrangement links TRBV7-3 to TRBJ2-1; no clear D gene. The V gene lost 2 bases and the J gene lost 2 bases, with 10 bases spanning the gap. There are 15 residues in the CDR3. The germline V gene has CDR1 SGHTA and CDR2 FQGTGA. For the CDR3, the DNA is TGTGCCAGCAGCTTAGTAGCACTCCCCTACAATGAGCAGTTCTTC. It encodes CASSLVALPYNEQFF.